A single sample gave rise to the 8 T cell receptor beta chains below, sequenced in a study of T cell changes during pregnancy in multiple sclerosis. Here immunoSEQ multiplex PCR was the method, and the copy in TCRdb shows in-frame clones only, minus some. The sample yields 65,000 to 90,000 clones, 91% seen once. The source material was PBMCs, sampled in the first trimester of pregnancy. Receptors were obtained from a female donor in good health, serving as a control in a pregnancy study. Some clones in this sample may be carry-over from other donors' samples.

The V call is TRBV5-1, the J call TRBJ1-4, with D tentatively TRBD1 (6 bases). The CDR3 has 15 residues. CDR1 and CDR2 from the germline V gene are SGHRS and YFSETQ. With 5 bases removed from V and 8 bases from J, the gap between germline ends came to 19 bases. The CDR3 DNA follows: TGCGCCAGCAGTATCACAGGGAAAAGCGGCGAAAAACTGTTTTTT. This gives the protein CASSITGKSGEKLFF.

This chain joins TRBV9 and TRBJ2-3; weak D call: TRBD2 (6 bases). V was clipped by 0 bases and J by 2 bases, with 10 bases between them. Looked up from germline, CDR1 is SGDLS and CDR2 is YYNGEE. CDR3 length equals 15 residues. The CDR3 loop is CASSVGTSLTDTQYF. For the CDR3, the DNA is TGTGCCAGCAGCGTAGGAACTAGCCTCACAGATACGCAGTATTTT.

The chain employs TRBV5-6 and TRBJ2-5, with 10 bases that match TRBD1. CDR1 is SGHDT and CDR2 is YYEEEE in the germline V gene. V gave up 0 bases and J gave up 2 bases; unmatched junction bases: 4. The CDR3 has 16 amino acids. Here the CDR3 reads CASSLGGTGAQETQYF. CDR3 sequence (DNA): TGTGCCAGCAGCTTGGGAGGGACAGGGGCGCAAGAGACCCAGTACTTC.

The gene calls are TRBV5-6 and TRBJ2-7, with 9 bases aligning to TRBD2. CDR3 length: 16 residues. Losses at the gene ends were 1 base for V and 0 bases for J; bases not matched to a gene: 5. The germline gives CDR1 SGHDT, CDR2 YYEEEE. As DNA, the CDR3 is TGTGCCAGCAGCTTGTTTCAGACTAGCGGCTCCTACGAGCAGTACTTC. Translating gives CASSLFQTSGSYEQYF.

The chain recombines TRBV2 with TRBJ1-2; 7 bases align to TRBD1. The CDR3 length is 13 residues. V was pared by 3 bases and J by 6 bases, with 4 bases of the junction left unmatched. CDR1 is SNHLY and CDR2 is FYNNEI in the germline V gene. This CDR3 reads CASSENRGDGYTF. The CDR3 DNA is TGTGCCAGCAGTGAGAACAGGGGTGATGGCTACACCTTC. Combining the CDR3 with reference TRBV2 and TRBJ1-2 gives the whole variable domain EPEVTQTPSHQVTQMGQEVILRCVPISNHLYFYWYRQILGQKVEFLVSFYNNEISEKSEIFDDQFSVERPDGSNFTLKIRSTKLEDSAMYFCASSENRGDGYTFGSGTRLTVV.

The V gene is TRBV6-1, the J gene TRBJ1-5, with D uncertain. There are 11 residues in the CDR3. The V gene's germline CDR1 is MNHNS and CDR2 SASEGT. The V and J ends lost 8 bases and 3 bases respectively, with 5 bases between them. CDR3 amino acids: CASSFNQPQHF. The CDR3, as DNA: TGTGCCAGCTCATTCAATCAGCCCCAGCATTTT.

The chain recombines TRBV29-1 with TRBJ2-1; the D is unclear. The germline V gene encodes CDR1 SQVTM and CDR2 ANQGSEA. V was pared by 5 bases and J by 9 bases, with 11 bases between. There are 11 residues in the CDR3. CDR3 sequence (DNA): TGCAGCGTTCTTATAGCCGGTGAGCAGTTCTTC. This codes for CSVLIAGEQFF.

The DNA of the CDR3 is TGTGCCACCAGGGCTAGCGGGGGTGATGAGCAGTTCTTC. This encodes CATRASGGDEQFF. The V call is TRBV15, the J call TRBJ2-1; 10 nucleotides line up with TRBD2. The germline CDR1 and CDR2 sequences are LNHNV and YYDKDF (reference sequence). The V and J ends lost 6 bases and 8 bases, in that order; junction bases with no gene match: 4. The CDR3 is made up of 13 amino acids.